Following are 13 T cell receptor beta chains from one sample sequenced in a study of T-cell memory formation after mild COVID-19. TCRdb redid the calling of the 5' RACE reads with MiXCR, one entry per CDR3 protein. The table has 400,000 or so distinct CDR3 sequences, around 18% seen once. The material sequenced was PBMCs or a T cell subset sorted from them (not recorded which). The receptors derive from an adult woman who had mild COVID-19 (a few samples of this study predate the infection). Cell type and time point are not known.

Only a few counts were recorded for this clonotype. The CDR3 loop reads CASSLRYITGQEEKLFF. CDR3 bases: TGTGCCAGCAGCTTACGCTATATAACTGGGCAGGAGGAAAAACTGTTTTTT. J is TRBJ1-4 and V is TRBV7-9; D remains ambiguous. This CDR3 has 17 residues. V was cut by 2 bases and J by 8 bases, with 21 bases left in between. Germline CDR1 reads SEHNR; CDR2 reads FQNEAQ (reference sequence).

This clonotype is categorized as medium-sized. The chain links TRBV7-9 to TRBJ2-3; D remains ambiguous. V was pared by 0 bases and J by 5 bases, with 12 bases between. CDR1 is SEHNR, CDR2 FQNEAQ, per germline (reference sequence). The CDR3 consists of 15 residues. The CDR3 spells CASSLASAFGDTQYF. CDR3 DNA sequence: TGTGCCAGCAGCTTAGCGAGCGCTTTTGGAGATACGCAGTATTTT.

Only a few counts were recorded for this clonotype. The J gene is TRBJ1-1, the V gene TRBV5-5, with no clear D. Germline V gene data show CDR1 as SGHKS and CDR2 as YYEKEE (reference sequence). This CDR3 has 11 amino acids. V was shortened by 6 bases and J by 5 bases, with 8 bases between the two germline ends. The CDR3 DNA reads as TGTGCCAGCATGTTAAGGACTGAAGCTTTCTTT. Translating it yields CASMLRTEAFF.

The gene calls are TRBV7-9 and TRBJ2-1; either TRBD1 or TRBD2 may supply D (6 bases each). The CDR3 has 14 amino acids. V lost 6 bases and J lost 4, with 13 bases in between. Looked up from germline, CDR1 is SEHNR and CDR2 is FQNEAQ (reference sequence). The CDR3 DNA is TGTGCCAGCAGAGTAGGGGGGCCTTACAATGAGCAGTTCTTC. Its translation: CASRVGGPYNEQFF.

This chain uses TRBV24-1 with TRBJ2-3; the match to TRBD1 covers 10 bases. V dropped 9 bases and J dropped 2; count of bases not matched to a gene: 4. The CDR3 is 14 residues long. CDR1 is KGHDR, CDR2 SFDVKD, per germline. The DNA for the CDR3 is TGTGCCACCGGAGGACAGGGGGTCACAGATACGCAGTATTTT. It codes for CATGGQGVTDTQYF.

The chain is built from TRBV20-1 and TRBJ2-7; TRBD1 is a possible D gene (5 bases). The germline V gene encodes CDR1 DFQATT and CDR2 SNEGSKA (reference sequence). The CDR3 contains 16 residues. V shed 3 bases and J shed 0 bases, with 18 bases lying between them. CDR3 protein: CSARIFAGSSSYEQYF. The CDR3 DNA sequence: TGCAGTGCTAGGATATTCGCAGGGTCAAGCTCCTACGAGCAGTACTTC.

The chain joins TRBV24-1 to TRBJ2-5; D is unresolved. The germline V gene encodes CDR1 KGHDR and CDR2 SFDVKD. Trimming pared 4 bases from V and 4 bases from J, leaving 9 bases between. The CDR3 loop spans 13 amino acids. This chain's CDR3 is CATSDSPRETQYF. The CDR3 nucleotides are TGTGCCACCAGTGACTCCCCACGAGAGACCCAGTACTTC.

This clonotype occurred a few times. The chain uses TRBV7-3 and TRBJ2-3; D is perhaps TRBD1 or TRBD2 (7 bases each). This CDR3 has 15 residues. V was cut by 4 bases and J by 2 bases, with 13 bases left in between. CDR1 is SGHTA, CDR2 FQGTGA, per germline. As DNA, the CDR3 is TGTGCCAGCAGCTCGGGGAGGGGGCCCACAGATACGCAGTATTTT. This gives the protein CASSSGRGPTDTQYF.

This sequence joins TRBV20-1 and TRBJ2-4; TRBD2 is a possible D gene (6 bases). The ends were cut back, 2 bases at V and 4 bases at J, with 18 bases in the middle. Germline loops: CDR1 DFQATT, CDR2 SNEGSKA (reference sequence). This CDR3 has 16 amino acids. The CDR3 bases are TGCAGTGCTAGAAGGTCCTGGGGCGGAGGGAAAAACATTCAGTACTTC. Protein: CSARRSWGGGKNIQYF.

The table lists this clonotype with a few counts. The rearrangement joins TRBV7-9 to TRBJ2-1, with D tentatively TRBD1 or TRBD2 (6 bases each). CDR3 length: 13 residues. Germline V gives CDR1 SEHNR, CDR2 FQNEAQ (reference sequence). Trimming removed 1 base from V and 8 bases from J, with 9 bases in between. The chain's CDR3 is CASSLDGGDEQFF. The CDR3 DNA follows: TGTGCCAGCAGCTTAGACGGGGGCGATGAGCAGTTCTTC.

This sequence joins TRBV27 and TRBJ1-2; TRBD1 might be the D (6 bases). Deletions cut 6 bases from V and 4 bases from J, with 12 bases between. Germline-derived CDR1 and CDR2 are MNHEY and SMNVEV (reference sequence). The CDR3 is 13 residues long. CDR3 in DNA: TGTGCCAGCAGCTCAGGGGCGCGCTATGGCTACACCTTC. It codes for CASSSGARYGYTF.

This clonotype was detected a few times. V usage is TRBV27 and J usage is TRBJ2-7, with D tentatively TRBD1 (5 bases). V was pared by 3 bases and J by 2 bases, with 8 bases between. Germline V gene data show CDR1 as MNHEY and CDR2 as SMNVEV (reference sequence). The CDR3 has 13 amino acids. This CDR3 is CASSFSRAYEQYF. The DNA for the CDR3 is TGTGCCAGCAGTTTTTCCAGGGCCTACGAGCAGTACTTC.

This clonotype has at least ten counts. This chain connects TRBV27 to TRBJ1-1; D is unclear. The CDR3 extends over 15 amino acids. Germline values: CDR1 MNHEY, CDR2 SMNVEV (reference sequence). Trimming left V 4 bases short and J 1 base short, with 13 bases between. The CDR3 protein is CASSSQSAQNTEAFF. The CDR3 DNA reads TGTGCCAGCAGTTCCCAGTCAGCCCAGAACACTGAAGCTTTCTTT.